The T cell receptor beta chain described here comes from a study of blood T cell repertoires in COVID-19. Sequencing used immunoSEQ multiplex PCR; TCRdb keeps in-frame clones, though not all of them. The table has 70,000 to 95,000 clones, 80% to 90% seen once. The CDR3 extends over 14 amino acids. Germline V CDR1 and CDR2: MNHEY, SVGEGT. V shed 6 bases and J shed 7 bases, with 17 bases lying between them. This clonotype originated in a man aged 50-60 years with active COVID-19. The V call is TRBV6-2 or TRBV6-3, the J call TRBJ2-3, with a weak D call TRBD1 (6 bases). The sample comprised peripheral blood. The CDR3 sequence is CASSPTGKGNTQYF. DNA of the CDR3: TGTGCCAGCAGCCCAACAGGGAAGGGGAATACGCAGTATTTT.